This T cell receptor beta chain was retrieved from a study of T cell responses to AZD1222 COVID-19 vaccine. V lost 1 base to trimming and J lost 2 bases; unmatched junction nucleotides: 1. The CDR3 consists of 14 residues. Germline V CDR1 and CDR2: SGHTA, FQGNSA. This clone was found a few times. Profiling relied on immunoSEQ multiplex PCR, and the TCRdb table lists in-frame clones only, not all of them. Of 40,000 to 55,000 clones in the sample, roughly 90% were seen once. V usage is TRBV7-2 and J usage is TRBJ1-2; 7 positions match TRBD1. This receptor was taken from an adult who received the AZD1222 COVID-19 vaccine. Sequenced material: peripheral blood, taken 28 days after the second AZD1222 dose. DNA of the CDR3: TGTGCCAGCAGCTTAGAGACAGGGAACTATGGCTACACCTTC. This gives the protein CASSLETGNYGYTF.